A single sample is the source of the 14 T cell receptor beta chains below, sequenced in a study of molecular identifiers for immune sequencing clone quantification. TCRdb redid the calling of the PCR reads with MiXCR, one entry per CDR3 protein. The repertoire holds approximately 680,000 distinct CDR3 sequences, with 25% as singletons. What was sequenced was naive CD8+ T cells from blood, with Jurkat cell RNA spiked in. The subset here: FACS-sorted CD8+CD4-CCR7+CD45RA+ naive T cells. The receptors here all came from a human donor in good health. Some libraries in this study had Jurkat cell RNA spiked in.

This clonotype came up many times. This rearrangement joins TRBV24-1 to TRBJ2-2; 8 bases agree with TRBD2. Germline V gene lookup returns CDR1 KGHDR and CDR2 SFDVKD. CDR3 length: 19 amino acids. V dropped 4 bases and J dropped 0; count of bases not matched to a gene: 12. Here the CDR3 DNA reads TGTGCCACCAGTGACCGCCGACTAGCGTCGCGACCGAACACCGGGGAGCTGTTTTTT. This encodes CATSDRRLASRPNTGELFF.

This clonotype was counted at least ten times. CDR3 nucleotide sequence: TGTGCCAGCAGCCCGACTAGCGGGATTTACGAGCAGTACTTC. This encodes CASSPTSGIYEQYF. The chain combines TRBV7-2 with TRBJ2-7; 11 bases align to TRBD2. V shed 5 bases, J shed 4 bases, and the junction held 4 bases outside the gene matches. The length of the CDR3 is 14 residues. Germline V lookup: CDR1 SGHTA, CDR2 FQGNSA.

There are a few counts of this clonotype. This chain uses TRBV20-1 with TRBJ1-4; D not resolved. Per the germline V gene, CDR1 is DFQATT and CDR2 is SNEGSKA (reference sequence). CDR3 size: 12 residues. The V gene lost 0 bases and the J gene lost 13 bases, with 12 bases spanning the gap. The CDR3 here is CSARDWLEGLFF. Here the CDR3 DNA reads TGCAGTGCTAGAGATTGGCTTGAGGGACTGTTTTTT.

A note on this clonotype: Its ends do not fully match the called genes, so a read error is possible. The chain couples TRBV7-9 to TRBJ2-1; 12 bases match TRBD2. CDR3 length: 16 amino acids. Germline V CDR1 and CDR2: SEHNR, FQNEAQ (reference sequence). The CDR3 region has the DNA TGTGCCGGCAGCTCCGCAACTAGCGGGAGGTACAATGAGCAGTTCTTC. Amino acid sequence: CAGSSATSGRYNEQFF.

The V and J genes are TRBV12-3 or TRBV12-4 and TRBJ2-5, with D possibly being TRBD1 (5 bases). The V end was cut by 6 bases, the J end by 5 bases, with 13 bases between. This CDR3 has 13 amino acids. DNA of the CDR3: TGTGCCAGCAGCCTTACAGGTTGGGAGACCCAGTACTTC. Translation: CASSLTGWETQYF.

This clonotype was counted at least ten times. The chain links TRBV7-9 to TRBJ1-4; possibly TRBD1 for D (5 bases). The germline V gene encodes CDR1 SEHNR and CDR2 FQNEAQ (reference sequence). CDR3 length: 16 residues. V lost 5 bases and J lost 6, with 19 bases in between. CDR3: CASSPADRDFHEKLFF. The CDR3 nucleotides are TGTGCCAGCAGCCCAGCCGACAGAGATTTCCATGAAAAACTGTTTTTT.

Comment on this clonotype: This clone may be a read error of a much larger clone one base away. This chain links TRBV4-1 with TRBJ2-1; D possibly uses TRBD1 or TRBD2 (7 bases each). This CDR3 comprises 15 residues. Germline CDR1 MGHRA, CDR2 YSYEKL. The CDR3: CASSQDRAGGDEQSF. In DNA form, the CDR3 reads TGCGCCAGCAGCCAAGATAGGGCAGGGGGGGATGAGCAGTCCTTC.

This clonotype was observed a handful of times. This rearrangement joins TRBV2 to TRBJ1-2; D uncertain. The CDR3 is made up of 15 amino acids. CDR1 and CDR2 (germline): SNHLY, FYNNEI. V was pared by 6 bases and J by 2 bases, with 16 bases between. The CDR3 nucleotides are TGTGCCAGCAGCGAGCGGACCGGGCTGAACTATGGCTACACCTTC. Encoded protein: CASSERTGLNYGYTF.

The chain employs TRBV27 and TRBJ2-2, with TRBD2 matching 10 bases. The V gene end was trimmed by 5 bases and the J gene end by 7 bases; junction bases not matched to a gene: 7. The CDR3 totals 15 residues. Germline-derived CDR1 and CDR2 are MNHEY and SMNVEV (reference sequence). CDR3 protein: CASSASGLASGELFF. CDR3 nucleotide sequence: TGTGCCAGCAGTGCATCGGGACTAGCGAGCGGGGAGCTGTTTTTT.

Note on this clonotype: A much larger clonotype is one base distant, so this may be a read error. J is TRBJ2-5 and V is TRBV15; possible D gene TRBD2, 5 bases. Germline CDR1 is LNHNV and CDR2 is YYDKDF (reference sequence). There are 16 residues in the CDR3. Here the CDR3 reads CASSRAVRGLGETQYF. In DNA form, the CDR3 reads TGTGCCTCCAGCAGAGCAGTTAGAGGGTTGGGGGAGACCCAGTACTTC.

The chain recombines TRBV19 with TRBJ1-5; D perhaps matches TRBD1 (5 bases). The CDR3 runs 14 residues. Trimming pared 8 bases from V and 1 base from J, leaving 12 bases between. CDR1 is LNHDA and CDR2 is SQIVND in the germline V gene (reference sequence). This CDR3 reads CASASRVSNQPQHF. In DNA form, the CDR3 reads TGTGCCAGTGCATCCAGGGTGAGCAATCAGCCCCAGCATTTT.

This clonotype is a singleton in its sample. A much larger clone lies a single base off, so this may be a read error. The chain links TRBV28 to TRBJ1-5; D is perhaps TRBD1 (6 bases). Trimming cost V 4 bases and J 5 bases, with 9 bases left between them. Germline V gives CDR1 MDHEN, CDR2 SYDVKM. CDR3 size: 13 residues. Here the CDR3 reads CASSWTEHQPQHF. The CDR3 DNA reads TGTGCCAGCAGTTGGACAGAACATCAGCCCCAGCATTTT.

The sample holds many counts of this clonotype. The gene calls are TRBV5-4 and TRBJ2-7, with a weak D call TRBD1 (5 bases). V lost 4 bases and J 3 bases, leaving 20 bases between the germline ends. CDR3 length equals 16 residues. The V gene's germline CDR1 is SGHNT and CDR2 YYREEE (reference sequence). CDR3 residues: CASSPNNLYDSYEQYF. CDR3 coding DNA: TGTGCCAGCAGCCCGAATAACCTATACGACAGCTACGAGCAGTACTTC.

Worth noting for this clonotype: This clone may be a read error of a much larger clone one base away. The V call is TRBV30, the J call TRBJ1-2; D gene uncertain. This CDR3 spans 11 amino acids. The ends were cut back, 8 bases at V and 4 bases at J, with 11 bases in the middle. Germline V gene lookup returns CDR1 GTSNPN and CDR2 SVGIG (reference sequence). The CDR3 nucleotides are TGTGCCCGGGAAGACACCTATGGCTACACCTTC. It codes for CAREDTYGYTF.